What follows is one TCR beta chain and its context. Antigen unknown. V dropped 0 bases and J dropped 4; count of bases not matched to a gene: 9. CDR1 is MNHEY, CDR2 SVGAGI, per germline. The CDR3 has 16 residues. Through a sample-barcoded 5' primer and a J-beta primer mix, a second PCR was run for roughly 6 to 11 cycles. TCRdb re-called the 5' RACE reads with MiXCR, one entry per CDR3 protein. Among about 2 million distinct CDR3 sequences listed, less than 50% were seen once. This specimen belongs to a study of blood T cells in healthy people across ages. The authors drew about 9.9 milliliters of peripheral blood from each donor. Study findings and constraints: Aged donors had fewer naive CD4+ cells and lower diversity than long-lived donors.

This sequence originates from a woman aged 40 to 50 in good health. The chain couples TRBV6-5 to TRBJ2-7; 7 bases fit TRBD1. The sequenced sample was blood. The DNA for the CDR3 is TGTGCCAGCAGTTACTCGACGGGACAGAGAGCGTACGAGCAGTACTTC. Translated, it gives CASSYSTGQRAYEQYF.